This T cell receptor (beta chain) was obtained from a study of blood T cells in healthy people across ages. Primers used in a second PCR of about 7 to 11 cycles were a sample-barcoded 5' primer and a J-beta primer mix. TCRdb re-derived calls from the 5' RACE reads in MiXCR, one entry per CDR3 protein. The sample has 1.5 million to 2 million distinct CDR3 sequences; approximately 50% are singletons. Per individual sample, total RNA of at least 6 micrograms was extracted. Between the trimmed V and J ends, which lost 0 bases and 4 bases, there was a span of 3 bases. The CDR3 consists of 13 residues. The germline V gene has CDR1 SGHTA and CDR2 FQGNSA. In its sample, this clonotype was seen a few times.

The sequence was obtained from a woman aged 40 to 55 in good health. Sequenced input: blood. This rearrangement joins TRBV7-2 to TRBJ2-2; no definite D call. The DNA for the CDR3 is TGTGCCAGCAGCTTAGCGGGCACCGGGGAGCTGTTTTTT. Protein sequence: CASSLAGTGELFF.